This TCR beta chain was captured by sequencing in a study of identical twins. Study results and caveats: Insertions were fewer in abundant cord blood beta clonotypes, whereas memory repertoires showed none of this pattern.

Donors uniformly comprised healthy Caucasians. A note on this clonotype: Its antigen remains unknown.

It was template switching that added a universal primer site, and there were unique molecular identifiers on the cDNA. From the 5' RACE reads, TCRdb called clonotypes with MiXCR, one entry per CDR3 protein. The data contain around 650,000 distinct CDR3 sequences, about 7.6% of them singletons. With 2 bases clipped from V and 3 bases from J, the junction kept 12 bases outside the gene matches. Per germline, CDR1 MDHEN and CDR2 SYDVKM. The CDR3 runs 18 residues. This sample also appeared in a second study, on yellow fever vaccine responses in identical twins.

V and J are TRBV28 and TRBJ1-5; 8 bases align to TRBD1. The sequence was collected from a young woman in good health. The specimen was PBMCs. The CDR3 region has the DNA TGTGCCAGCAGTTTAAAGTCCGCGACAGGGGTGGCCAATCAGCCCCAGCATTTT. This gives the protein CASSLKSATGVANQPQHF. The variable domain in full, with the rest retrieved from reference TRBV28 and TRBJ1-5, is DVKVTQSSRYLVKRTGEKVFLECVQDMDHENMFWYRQDPGLGLRLIYFSYDVKMKEKGDIPEGYSVSREKKERFSLILESASTNQTSMYLCASSLKSATGVANQPQHFGDGTRLSIL.